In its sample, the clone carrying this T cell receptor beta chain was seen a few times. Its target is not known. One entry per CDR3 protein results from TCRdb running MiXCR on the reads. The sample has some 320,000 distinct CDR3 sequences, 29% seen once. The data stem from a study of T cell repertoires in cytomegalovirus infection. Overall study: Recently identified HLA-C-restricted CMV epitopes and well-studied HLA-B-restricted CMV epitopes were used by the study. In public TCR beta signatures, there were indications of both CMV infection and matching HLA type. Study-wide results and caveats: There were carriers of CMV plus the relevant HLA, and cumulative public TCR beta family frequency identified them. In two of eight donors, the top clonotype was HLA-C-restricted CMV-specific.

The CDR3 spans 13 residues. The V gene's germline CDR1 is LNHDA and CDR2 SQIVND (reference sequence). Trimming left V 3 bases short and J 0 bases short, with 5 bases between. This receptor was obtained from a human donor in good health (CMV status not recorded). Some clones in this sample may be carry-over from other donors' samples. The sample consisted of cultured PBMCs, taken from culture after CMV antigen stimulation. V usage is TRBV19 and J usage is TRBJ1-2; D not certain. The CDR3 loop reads CASSMEANYGYTF. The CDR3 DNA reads TGTGCCAGTAGTATGGAAGCTAACTATGGCTACACCTTC.